The present T cell receptor beta chain was sequenced within a study of graft-versus-host responses after intestinal transplantation. Study-wide findings and caveats: The study associated peak circulating GvH clone levels with early post-transplant HvG declines.

Germline CDR1 and CDR2: SNHLY and FYNNEI. The length of the CDR3 is 12 residues. The V gene lost 2 bases and the J gene lost 5 bases, with 7 bases spanning the gap. This table comes from immunoSEQ multiplex PCR, and its TCRdb copy is limited to in-frame clones, with some not included. The sample has some 120,000 clones; roughly nine tenths are singletons. This clone is a singleton in its sample. Its antigen is unknown. The rearrangement uses TRBV2 and TRBJ2-7; D possibly corresponds to TRBD1 (5 bases). The source was unstimulated CD4+ T cells sorted from spleen or lymph node cells, collected before intestinal transplant. This clonotype was sampled from a human donor who received an intestinal transplant. The CDR3 reads CASSEQGHEQYF. The CDR3, as DNA: TGTGCCAGCAGTGAACAGGGTCACGAGCAGTACTTC.